The 20 T cell receptor beta chains below were found in one sample sequenced in a study of shared T cell receptors in the human thymus. Profiled with immunoSEQ multiplex PCR; TCRdb holds only in-frame clones, not every one. Of hundreds of thousands of clones in the sample, 80% to 90% were seen once. These data also formed part of another study, on human thymus T cells.

Sample: thymocytes. The receptors stem from a boy less than two years old with a congenital heart defect.

The CDR3, as DNA: TGTGCCAGCATCGACGGGAAAAACAATGAGCAGTTCTTC. Its protein is CASIDGKNNEQFF. V is TRBV27 and J is TRBJ2-1; D may be TRBD2 (5 bases). The ends were cut back, 7 bases at V and 5 bases at J, with 12 bases in the middle. Germline V gene lookup returns CDR1 MNHEY and CDR2 SMNVEV (reference sequence). The CDR3 consists of 13 residues.

The rearrangement links TRBV5-1 to TRBJ2-1, with 11 nucleotides matching TRBD2. The V gene end was trimmed by 3 bases and the J gene end by 5 bases; junction bases not matched to a gene: 7. Germline CDR1 reads SGHRS; CDR2 reads YFSETQ. The CDR3 is 16 amino acids. CDR3 in amino acids: CASSSRGTSGNNEQFF. DNA of the CDR3: TGCGCCAGCAGCTCCCGCGGGACTAGCGGTAACAATGAGCAGTTCTTC.

The V and J genes are TRBV2 and TRBJ2-3; no clear D. V was shortened by 6 bases and J by 5 bases, with 9 bases between the two germline ends. The length of the CDR3 is 12 residues. CDR1 and CDR2 from the germline V gene are SNHLY and FYNNEI. CDR3 in amino acids: CASSVTGDTQYF. Written as DNA, the CDR3 is TGTGCCAGCAGCGTAACGGGAGATACGCAGTATTTT.

The chain links TRBV6-5 to TRBJ2-1, with 8 positions matching TRBD1. The CDR3 has 15 amino acids. CDR1 is MNHEY and CDR2 is SVGAGI in the germline V gene. Unmatched junction bases numbered 4, after V lost 6 bases and J lost 0 bases. CDR3 sequence: CASRRDRSSYNEQFF. The CDR3 DNA reads TGTGCCAGCAGACGGGACAGGTCCTCCTACAATGAGCAGTTCTTC.

V is TRBV7-3 and J is TRBJ2-2; D is perhaps TRBD2 (6 bases). V was trimmed by 4 bases and J by 0 bases, leaving 12 bases between them. Looked up from germline, CDR1 is SGHTA and CDR2 is FQGTGA. The CDR3 consists of 16 residues. The CDR3 reads CASSSAGLTNTGELFF. Written as DNA, the CDR3 is TGTGCCAGCAGCTCAGCAGGACTAACGAACACCGGGGAGCTGTTTTTT.

The V and J genes are TRBV4-1 and TRBJ2-1; TRBD2 might be the D (6 bases). Trimming stripped 0 bases from V and 8 bases from J, with 23 bases between. In germline, CDR1 is MGHRA, CDR2 YSYEKL. The CDR3 covers 18 residues. The CDR3 DNA follows: TGCGCCAGCAGCCAAGAGCCGACTAGAGGGCGCCAACAATATGAGCAGTTCTTC. Protein: CASSQEPTRGRQQYEQFF.

This rearrangement joins TRBV4-2 to TRBJ1-1; D not resolved. V was cut by 0 bases and J by 0 bases, with 8 bases left in between. Germline CDR1 LGHNA, CDR2 YNFKEQ. The CDR3 sequence is 15 residues long. The CDR3 loop is CASSQEEGVNTEAFF. CDR3 sequence (DNA): TGTGCCAGCAGCCAAGAAGAGGGAGTGAACACTGAAGCTTTCTTT.

The rearrangement joins TRBV6-4 to TRBJ1-1, with 10 bases aligning to TRBD1. The germline CDR1 and CDR2 sequences are MRHNA and SNTAGT. V lost 5 bases and J lost 4; bases outside the gene matches: 13. This CDR3 spans 17 amino acids. CDR3 in amino acids: CASSIDRGRNWFTEAFF. The CDR3 DNA follows: TGTGCCAGCAGTATCGACAGGGGGCGAAATTGGTTCACTGAAGCTTTCTTT.

This clone appeared a single time. The chain combines TRBV7-9 with TRBJ2-7, with D possibly TRBD1 on 6 matching bases. The CDR3 sequence is 14 residues long. From germline, CDR1 is SEHNR and CDR2 FQNEAQ (reference sequence). V was clipped by 1 base and J by 0 bases, with 7 bases between them. The CDR3 DNA is TGTGCCAGCAGCTTAGTACAGGGCTCCTACGAGCAGTACTTC. This encodes CASSLVQGSYEQYF.

This chain joins TRBV27 and TRBJ2-6; D is unclear. The germline V gene encodes CDR1 MNHEY and CDR2 SMNVEV (reference sequence). The CDR3 consists of 13 residues. V lost 6 bases to trimming and J lost 1 base, with 4 bases between them. This CDR3 reads CASRESGANVLTF. The DNA for the CDR3 is TGTGCCAGCAGAGAGTCTGGGGCCAACGTCCTGACTTTC.

The V and J genes are TRBV5-6 and TRBJ1-6; weak D call: TRBD1 (6 bases). Trimming removed 4 bases at V and 10 bases at J, with 15 bases between. Germline CDR1 and CDR2: SGHDT and YYEEEE. The length of the CDR3 is 14 residues. DNA for the CDR3: TGTGCCAGCAGCGGAAGACAGGTCGACTCACCCCTCCACTTT. Translating it yields CASSGRQVDSPLHF.

In its sample, this clone was seen once. The rearrangement uses TRBV4-3 and TRBJ2-1; 13 nucleotides line up with TRBD2. Germline CDR1 reads LGHNA; CDR2 reads YSLEER. J was trimmed by 2 bases and V by 4 bases; bases with no gene match: 14. This CDR3 contains 20 residues. CDR3 nucleotides: TGCGCCAGCAGCCGCAGATCCGGGACTAGCGGGATTAGGGCCTACAATGAGCAGTTCTTC. It translates to CASSRRSGTSGIRAYNEQFF.

This clone was seen just once. V gene TRBV19 combines with J gene TRBJ1-3; 7 positions agree with TRBD1. Germline values: CDR1 LNHDA, CDR2 SQIVND (reference sequence). This CDR3 comprises 15 residues. V shed 7 bases and J 2 bases; nucleotides not matched to a gene: 8. The CDR3 spells CASTLNRGTGNTIYF. CDR3 coding DNA: TGTGCCAGTACCTTAAACAGGGGTACTGGAAACACCATATATTTT.

The CDR3 reads CASSYGTSDDTDTQYF. CDR3 coding DNA: TGTGCCAGCAGCTACGGGACTAGCGATGACACAGATACGCAGTATTTT. V gene TRBV5-6 combines with J gene TRBJ2-3; TRBD2 aligns across 10 bases. The CDR3 covers 16 residues. V gave up 3 bases and J gave up 2 bases; unmatched junction bases: 6. Germline V gene data show CDR1 as SGHDT and CDR2 as YYEEEE.

The genes are TRBV25-1 and TRBJ2-3; 10 bases are shared with TRBD2. This CDR3 spans 14 amino acids. With 6 bases clipped from V and 2 bases from J, the junction kept 2 bases outside the gene matches. Germline values: CDR1 MGHDK, CDR2 SYGVNS. CDR3 protein: CASRLAGPTDTQYF. In DNA, the CDR3 is TGTGCCAGCAGACTAGCGGGGCCCACAGATACGCAGTATTTT. Looking up the rest from reference TRBV25-1 and TRBJ2-3 gives the full variable domain: EADIYQTPRYLVIGTGKKITLECSQTMGHDKMYWYQQDPGMELHLIHYSYGVNSTEKGDLSSESTVSRIRTEHFPLTLESARPSHTSQYLCASRLAGPTDTQYFGPGTRLTVL.

The chain links TRBV11-2 to TRBJ2-3, with 10 bases matching TRBD2. Germline assignment: CDR1 SGHAT and CDR2 FQNNGV. CDR3 size: 18 residues. Trimming at V came to 8 bases and at J to 0 bases, leaving 14 bases not matched to a gene. This CDR3 reads CASLLAGEEGFSTDTQYF. The CDR3 nucleotides read TGTGCCAGCTTGCTAGCGGGAGAGGAGGGCTTTAGCACAGATACGCAGTATTTT. Full variable domain (rest looked up from reference TRBV11-2 and TRBJ2-3): EAGVAQSPRYKIIEKRQSVAFWCNPISGHATLYWYQQILGQGPKLLIQFQNNGVVDDSQLPKDRFSAERLKGVDSTLKIQPAKLEDSAVYLCASLLAGEEGFSTDTQYFGPGTRLTVL.

The rearrangement uses TRBV27 and TRBJ1-4; the D is unclear. The germline V gene encodes CDR1 MNHEY and CDR2 SMNVEV (reference sequence). The CDR3 is 15 amino acids. V was shortened by 5 bases and J by 3 bases, with 13 bases between the two germline ends. CDR3: CASSRNGSPNEKLFF. In nucleotides, the CDR3 is TGTGCCAGCAGTCGGAACGGGTCCCCTAATGAAAAACTGTTTTTT.

The gene calls are TRBV5-1 and TRBJ2-1, with D maybe TRBD2 (6 bases). V was trimmed by 0 bases and J by 3 bases, leaving 16 bases between them. This CDR3 spans 17 amino acids. Germline V gene sequence: CDR1 SGHRS, CDR2 YFSETQ. CDR3 bases: TGCGCCAGCAGCTTGGCCTTGGTGGGGGGATTCTACAATGAGCAGTTCTTC. Its protein is CASSLALVGGFYNEQFF. Supplemented by reference TRBV5-1 and TRBJ2-1, the full variable domain reads KAGVTQTPRYLIKTRGQQVTLSCSPISGHRSVSWYQQTPGQGLQFLFEYFSETQRNKGNFPGRFSGRQFSNSRSEMNVSTLELGDSALYLCASSLALVGGFYNEQFFGPGTRLTVL.

V usage is TRBV6-5 and J usage is TRBJ1-1; 7 bases match TRBD1. This CDR3 is 13 amino acids long. In germline, CDR1 is MNHEY, CDR2 SVGAGI. Trimming removed 6 bases from V and 1 base from J; junction bases left unmatched: 2. The CDR3 loop is CASRRDRNTEAFF. The CDR3 DNA sequence: TGTGCCAGCAGGAGGGACAGGAACACTGAAGCTTTCTTT.

The J gene is TRBJ2-7, the V gene TRBV4-3; a possible D gene is TRBD1 (5 bases). Trimming cost V 0 bases and J 2 bases, with 11 bases left between them. Germline V gene sequence: CDR1 LGHNA, CDR2 YSLEER. The CDR3 is 15 residues long. In DNA, the CDR3 is TGCGCCAGCAGCCAAGATAGGGGCCAAGCCTACGAGCAGTACTTC. As protein: CASSQDRGQAYEQYF.